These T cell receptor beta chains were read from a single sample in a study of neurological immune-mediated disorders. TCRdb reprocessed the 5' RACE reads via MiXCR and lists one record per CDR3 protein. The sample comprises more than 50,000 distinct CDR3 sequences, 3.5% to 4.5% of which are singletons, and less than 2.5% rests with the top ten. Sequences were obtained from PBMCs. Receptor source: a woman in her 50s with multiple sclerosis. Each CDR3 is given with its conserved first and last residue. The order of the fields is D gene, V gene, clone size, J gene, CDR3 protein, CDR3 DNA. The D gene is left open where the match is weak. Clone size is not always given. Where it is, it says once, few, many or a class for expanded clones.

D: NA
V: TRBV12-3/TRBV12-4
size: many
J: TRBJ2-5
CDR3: CASSLTPGSGQETQYF
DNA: TGTGCCAGCAGTTTAACCCCGGGCAGCGGCCAAGAGACCCAGTACTTC

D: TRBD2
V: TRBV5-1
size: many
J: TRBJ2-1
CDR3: CASSLGRDEQFF
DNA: TGCGCCAGCAGCTTAGGGAGGGATGAGCAGTTCTTC

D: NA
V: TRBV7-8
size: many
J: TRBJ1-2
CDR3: CASSLVGSYGYTF
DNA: TGTGCCAGCAGCTTAGTCGGCAGCTATGGCTACACCTTC

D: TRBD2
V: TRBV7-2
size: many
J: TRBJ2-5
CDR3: CASSLADRGGLETQYF
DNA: TGTGCCAGCAGCTTAGCGGATCGGGGAGGGCTGGAGACCCAGTACTTC

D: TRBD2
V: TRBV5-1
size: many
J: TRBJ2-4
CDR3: CASSTGLAENIQYF
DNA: TGCGCCAGCAGCACGGGACTAGCGGAAAACATTCAGTACTTC

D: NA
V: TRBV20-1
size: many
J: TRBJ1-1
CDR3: CSALREPGAFF
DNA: TGCAGTGCTCTAAGGGAGCCGGGGGCTTTCTTT

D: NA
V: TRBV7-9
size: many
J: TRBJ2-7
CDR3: CASSLPGQPYEQYF
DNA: TGTGCCAGCAGCTTACCGGGACAACCCTACGAGCAGTACTTC

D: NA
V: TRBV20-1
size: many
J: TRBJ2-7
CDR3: CSARGYGASEVYEQYF
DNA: TGCAGTGCTAGAGGTTACGGAGCTAGCGAGGTCTACGAGCAGTACTTC

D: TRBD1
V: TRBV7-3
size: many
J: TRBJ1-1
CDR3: CASSLTPKSDRSSTEAFF
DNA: TGTGCCAGCAGCTTAACCCCGAAATCGGACAGGTCGAGCACTGAAGCTTTCTTT

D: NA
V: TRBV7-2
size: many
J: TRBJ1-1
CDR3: CASSLWSNTEAFF
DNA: TGTGCCAGCAGCCTATGGTCGAACACTGAAGCTTTCTTT

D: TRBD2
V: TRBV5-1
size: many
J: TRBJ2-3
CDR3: CASSFGLAGVGNTQYF
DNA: TGCGCCAGCAGCTTCGGACTAGCGGGAGTTGGGAATACGCAGTATTTT

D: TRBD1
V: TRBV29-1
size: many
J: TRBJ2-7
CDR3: CSVPGGRGMHEQYF
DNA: TGCAGCGTTCCAGGGGGCAGGGGGATGCACGAGCAGTACTTC

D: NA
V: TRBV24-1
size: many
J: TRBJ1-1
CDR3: CATSGGGGEAFF
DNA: TGTGCCACCAGCGGCGGGGGGGGTGAAGCTTTCTTT

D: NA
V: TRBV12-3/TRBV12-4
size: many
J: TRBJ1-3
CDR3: CASNFGGPGNTIYF
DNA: TGTGCCAGCAATTTTGGAGGACCTGGAAACACCATATATTTT

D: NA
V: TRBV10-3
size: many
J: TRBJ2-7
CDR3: CAISEQPYEQYF
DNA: TGTGCCATCAGTGAACAGCCCTACGAGCAGTACTTC

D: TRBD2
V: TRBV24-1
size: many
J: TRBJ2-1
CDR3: CATSDRLANEQFF
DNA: TGTGCCACCAGTGACCGACTAGCCAATGAGCAGTTCTTC

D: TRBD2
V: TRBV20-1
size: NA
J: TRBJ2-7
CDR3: CSAPGLAGSYEQYF
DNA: TGCAGTGCTCCGGGACTAGCGGGATCCTACGAGCAGTACTTC

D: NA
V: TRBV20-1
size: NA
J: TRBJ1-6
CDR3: CSALDNRDNSPLNF
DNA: TGCAGTGCTCTGGACAACAGGGATAATTCACCCCTCAACTTT

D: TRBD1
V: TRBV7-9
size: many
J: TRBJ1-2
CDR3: CASSDRDRVDYGYTF
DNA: TGTGCCAGCAGCGACCGGGACAGGGTAGACTATGGCTACACCTTC

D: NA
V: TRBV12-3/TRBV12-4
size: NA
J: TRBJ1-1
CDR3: CASSFSPGDTEAFF
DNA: TGTGCCAGCAGTTTTTCCCCTGGGGACACTGAAGCTTTCTTT

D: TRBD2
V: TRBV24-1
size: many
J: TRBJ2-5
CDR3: CATSGAGGETQYF
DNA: TGTGCCACCAGTGGCGCGGGAGGGGAGACCCAGTACTTC

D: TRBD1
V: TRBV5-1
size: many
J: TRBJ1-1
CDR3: CASSLDGTGETEAFF
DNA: TGCGCCAGCAGCTTGGATGGGACAGGGGAAACTGAAGCTTTCTTT

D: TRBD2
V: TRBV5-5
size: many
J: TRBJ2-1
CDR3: CASSLEGLAGVDEQFF
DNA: TGTGCCAGCAGCTTGGAAGGGCTAGCGGGAGTCGATGAGCAGTTCTTC

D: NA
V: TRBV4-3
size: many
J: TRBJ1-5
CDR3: CASSQDQEGYQPQHF
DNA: TGCGCCAGCAGCCAAGACCAGGAGGGGTATCAGCCCCAGCATTTT

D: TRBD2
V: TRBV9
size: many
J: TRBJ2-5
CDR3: CASSVGNSGSTETQYF
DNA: TGTGCCAGCAGCGTTGGTAATAGCGGGAGTACGGAGACCCAGTACTTC

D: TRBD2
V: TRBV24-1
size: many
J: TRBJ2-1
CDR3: CATSDFLAGVGYEQFF
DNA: TGTGCCACCAGTGATTTCCTAGCGGGAGTCGGGTATGAGCAGTTCTTC

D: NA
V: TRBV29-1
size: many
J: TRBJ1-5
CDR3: CSVVPGGNQPQHF
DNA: TGCAGCGTTGTCCCGGGGGGGAATCAGCCCCAGCATTTT

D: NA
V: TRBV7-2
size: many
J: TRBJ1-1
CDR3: CASSIRQQNTEAFF
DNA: TGTGCCAGCAGCATCAGACAACAGAACACTGAAGCTTTCTTT

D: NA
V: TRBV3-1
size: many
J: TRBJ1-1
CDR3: CASSQSFRGAVAFF
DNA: TGTGCCAGCAGCCAATCTTTCAGGGGAGCCGTAGCTTTCTTT

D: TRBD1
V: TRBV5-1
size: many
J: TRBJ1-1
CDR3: CASSLGGTGRMNTEAFF
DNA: TGCGCCAGCAGCTTGGGTGGGACAGGGCGGATGAACACTGAAGCTTTCTTT

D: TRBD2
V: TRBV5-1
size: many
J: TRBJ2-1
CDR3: CASSWTSGSSYNEQFF
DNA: TGCGCCAGCAGCTGGACTAGCGGGAGCTCCTACAATGAGCAGTTCTTC

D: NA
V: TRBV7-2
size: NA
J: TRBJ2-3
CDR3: CASSLAWRGSSTDTQYF
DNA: TGTGCCAGCAGCTTAGCGTGGAGGGGATCTAGCACAGATACGCAGTATTTT

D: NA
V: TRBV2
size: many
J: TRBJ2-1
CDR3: CASSDVSGVSEFF
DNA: TGTGCCAGCAGTGACGTCTCTGGAGTTTCCGAGTTCTTC

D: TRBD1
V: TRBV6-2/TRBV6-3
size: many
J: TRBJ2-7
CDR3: CASSKGGLSYEQYF
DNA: TGTGCCAGCAGTAAAGGGGGCCTTTCCTACGAGCAGTACTTC

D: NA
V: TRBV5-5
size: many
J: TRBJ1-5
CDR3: CASSLGAVQISNQPQHF
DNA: TGTGCCAGCAGCTTGGGAGCTGTACAGATTAGCAATCAGCCCCAGCATTTT

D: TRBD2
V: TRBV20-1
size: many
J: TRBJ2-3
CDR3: CSASGTLAATKNTDTQYF
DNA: TGCAGTGCTAGTGGTACTCTAGCGGCCACGAAGAACACAGATACGCAGTATTTT

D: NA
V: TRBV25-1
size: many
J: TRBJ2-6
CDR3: CASSEWGRDFTGANVLTF
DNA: TGTGCCAGCAGTGAATGGGGCAGGGACTTTACCGGGGCCAACGTCCTGACTTTC

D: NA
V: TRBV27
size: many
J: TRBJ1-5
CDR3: CASRSAIGGFNQPQHF
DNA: TGTGCCAGCAGATCTGCAATAGGGGGTTTCAATCAGCCCCAGCATTTT

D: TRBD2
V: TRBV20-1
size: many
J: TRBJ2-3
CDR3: CSATPSGFTDTQYF
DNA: TGCAGTGCTACCCCTAGCGGGTTCACAGATACGCAGTATTTT

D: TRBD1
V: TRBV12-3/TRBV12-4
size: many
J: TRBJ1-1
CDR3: CASSLGEGTGAFF
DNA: TGTGCCAGCAGTTTGGGGGAGGGGACAGGGGCTTTCTTT

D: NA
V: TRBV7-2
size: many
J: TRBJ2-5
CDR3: CASSWTTIWGETQYF
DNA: TGTGCCAGCAGCTGGACGACAATTTGGGGGGAGACCCAGTACTTC

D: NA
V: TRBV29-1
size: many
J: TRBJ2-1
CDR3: CSAGRGNPGGEQFF
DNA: TGCAGCGCCGGAAGGGGGAATCCGGGCGGGGAGCAGTTCTTC

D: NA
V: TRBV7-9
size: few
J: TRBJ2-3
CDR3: CASSLGVFSDTQYF
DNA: TGTGCCAGCAGCTTAGGTGTCTTCTCAGATACGCAGTATTTT

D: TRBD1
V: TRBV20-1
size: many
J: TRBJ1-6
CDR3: CSARGPPGTANSPLHF
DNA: TGCAGTGCTAGGGGTCCCCCGGGGACAGCAAATTCACCCCTCCACTTT

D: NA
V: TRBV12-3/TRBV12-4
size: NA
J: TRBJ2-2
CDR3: CASSLGLNIGELFF
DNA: TGTGCCAGCAGTTTAGGGCTCAACATCGGGGAGCTGTTTTTT

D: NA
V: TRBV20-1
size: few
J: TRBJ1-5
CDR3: CSASRGQPQNF
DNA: TGCAGTGCTAGTCGTGGTCAGCCCCAGAATTTT

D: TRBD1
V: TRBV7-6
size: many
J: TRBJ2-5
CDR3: CASSLGTGPVKTQYF
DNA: TGTGCCAGCAGCTTGGGGACAGGACCTGTCAAGACCCAGTACTTC

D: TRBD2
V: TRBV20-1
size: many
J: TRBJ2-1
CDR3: CSARSGTRGIDEQFF
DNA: TGCAGTGCTAGATCCGGGACTAGGGGTATCGATGAGCAGTTCTTC

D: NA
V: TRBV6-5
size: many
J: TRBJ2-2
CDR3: CASSWAGAGPGELFF
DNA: TGTGCCAGCAGTTGGGCGGGCGCCGGTCCCGGGGAGCTGTTTTTT

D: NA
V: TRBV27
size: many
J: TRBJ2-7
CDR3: CASSLLGGPYEQYF
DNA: TGTGCCAGCAGTTTATTAGGCGGACCCTACGAGCAGTACTTC